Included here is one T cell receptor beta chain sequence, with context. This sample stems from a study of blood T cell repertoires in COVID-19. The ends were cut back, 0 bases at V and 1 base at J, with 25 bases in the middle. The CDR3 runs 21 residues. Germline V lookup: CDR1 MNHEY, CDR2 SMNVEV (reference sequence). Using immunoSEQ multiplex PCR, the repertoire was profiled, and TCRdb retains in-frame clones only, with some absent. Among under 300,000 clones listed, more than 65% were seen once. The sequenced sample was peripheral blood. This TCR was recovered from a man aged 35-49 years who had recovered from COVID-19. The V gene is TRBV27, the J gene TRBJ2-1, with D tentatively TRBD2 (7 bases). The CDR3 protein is CASSLSVGGPLLSRSYNEQFF. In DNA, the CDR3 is TGTGCCAGCAGTTTATCTGTGGGGGGGCCCTTGTTGAGTAGGTCCTACAATGAGCAGTTCTTC.